The 21 T cell receptor beta chains in this list originate from one sample, sequenced in a study of response to subunit inactivated influenza vaccine (dated by TCRdb to 2017 to 2018). Libraries were prepared through RT-PCR. Sequencer: Illumina HiSeq 2500. TCRdb passed the public sequencing reads through fastp at Q25 and MiXCR, retaining productive beta sequences. Here each entry gathers all rows of one CDR3 protein and keeps the most common genes and DNA. Here the sample has 500,000 to 650,000 distinct CDR3 sequences; under 9% occur a single time. Jointly, the top ten make up 10% to 15% of the sample. The sample in question was PBMCs from blood, obtained less than 30 months after vaccination. The receptors shown here come from a man in his fifties or sixties who received an inactivated influenza vaccine. Donor details come from another sample of the same person, matched by shared clones.

This chain uses TRBV24-1 with TRBJ2-5; D might be TRBD2 (5 bases). In germline, CDR1 is KGHDR, CDR2 SFDVKD. Trimming cost V 1 base and J 3 bases, with 8 bases left between them. This CDR3 contains 14 residues. The chain's CDR3 is CATSDFSGEETQYF. The CDR3 region has the DNA TGTGCCACCAGTGATTTCTCCGGGGAAGAGACCCAGTACTTC.

This clonotype was seen only a few times. The chain has TRBV19 and TRBJ1-5; D remains unclear. Germline V CDR1 and CDR2: LNHDA, SQIVND (reference sequence). V was clipped by 5 bases and J by 0 bases, with 11 bases between them. CDR3 length: 15 amino acids. In DNA, the CDR3 is TGTGCCAGTAGTCCGACATGGATTAGCAATCAGCCCCAGCATTTT. Translated, it gives CASSPTWISNQPQHF.

This clonotype appeared a few times. V is TRBV7-2 and J is TRBJ1-1; D gene unclear. Trimming pared 1 base from V and 0 bases from J, leaving 9 bases between. Looked up from germline, CDR1 is SGHTA and CDR2 is FQGNSA. The CDR3 runs to 15 residues. The CDR3, as DNA: TGTGCCAGCAGCTTAGTCGGCCAAATGAACACTGAAGCTTTCTTT. Protein: CASSLVGQMNTEAFF.

This clonotype was counted many times. This rearrangement joins TRBV29-1 to TRBJ2-7; no definite D call. The V end was cut by 0 bases, the J end by 3 bases, with 6 bases between. Looked up from germline, CDR1 is SQVTM and CDR2 is ANQGSEA. This CDR3 has 12 residues. CDR3 sequence: CSVEDGSYEQYF. CDR3 DNA sequence: TGCAGCGTTGAAGACGGCAGCTACGAGCAGTACTTC.

There are many counts of this clonotype. In nucleotides, the CDR3 is TGCGCCAGCAGCTCACAGGGGGCCAGGGAGACCCAGTACTTC. Encoded protein: CASSSQGARETQYF. The genes are TRBV5-1 and TRBJ2-5, with 9 bases lining up with TRBD1. With 3 bases clipped from V and 5 bases from J, the junction kept 5 bases outside the gene matches. This CDR3 has 14 residues. CDR1 and CDR2 from the germline V gene are SGHRS and YFSETQ.

The table lists this clonotype with a few counts. This rearrangement joins TRBV9 to TRBJ2-3; D might be TRBD1 (6 bases). V dropped 4 bases and J dropped 7 bases, with 16 bases sitting between them. This CDR3 has 14 residues. Germline assignment: CDR1 SGDLS and CDR2 YYNGEE. The CDR3 DNA sequence: TGTGCCAGCAGCCCGTCCGGACAGATTCATACGCAGTATTTT. This translates into CASSPSGQIHTQYF.

This chain uses TRBV6-2 or TRBV6-3 with TRBJ1-1, with 8 bases fitting TRBD1. Trimming cost V 6 bases and J 5 bases; bases outside gene matches: 8. Germline CDR1 MNHEY, CDR2 SVGEGT. This CDR3 is built from 14 residues. CDR3 loop: CASRRTGFRTEAFF. CDR3 DNA sequence: TGTGCCAGCAGAAGGACAGGGTTTCGGACTGAAGCTTTCTTT.

This clonotype has ten or more counts. The chain employs TRBV27 and TRBJ2-7; possibly TRBD2 for D (6 bases). In germline, CDR1 is MNHEY, CDR2 SMNVEV (reference sequence). The CDR3 is made up of 12 amino acids. The V and J ends lost 3 bases and 5 bases respectively, with 8 bases between them. The chain's CDR3 is CASSFPGDEQYF. Here the CDR3 DNA reads TGTGCCAGCAGTTTCCCGGGGGACGAGCAGTACTTC.

At least ten counts were recorded for this clonotype. The gene calls are TRBV20-1 and TRBJ2-7; the match to TRBD2 covers 7 bases. Germline assignment: CDR1 DFQATT and CDR2 SNEGSKA (reference sequence). The length of the CDR3 is 14 residues. V was clipped by 4 bases and J by 2 bases; unmatched bases: 8. CDR3 nucleotide sequence: TGCAGTGCTATTATTCCGGGAGGCACCTACGAGCAGTACTTC. Encoded protein: CSAIIPGGTYEQYF.

This rearrangement joins TRBV20-1 to TRBJ2-4; D gene ambiguous. Between the trimmed V and J ends, which lost 3 bases and 0 bases, there was a span of 15 bases. Germline V gene data show CDR1 as DFQATT and CDR2 as SNEGSKA (reference sequence). The CDR3 consists of 16 residues. CDR3 coding DNA: TGCAGTGCTAGCTTGGCAGGTTCTTTAGCCAAAAACATTCAGTACTTC. Translation gives CSASLAGSLAKNIQYF.

The genes are TRBV29-1 and TRBJ2-3; no definite D call. Trimming removed 6 bases from V and 0 bases from J, with 10 bases in between. This CDR3 region has 13 residues. CDR1 and CDR2 from the germline V gene are SQVTM and ANQGSEA. The CDR3 DNA reads TGCAGCGTCGCGACCCTAAGCACAGATACGCAGTATTTT. Its translation: CSVATLSTDTQYF.

This clonotype was counted ten times or more. The rearrangement joins TRBV7-3 to TRBJ2-2; D not certain. Per the germline V gene, CDR1 is SGHTA and CDR2 is FQGTGA. The length of the CDR3 is 14 residues. Trimming removed 3 bases from V and 6 bases from J, with 11 bases in between. In nucleotides, the CDR3 is TGTGCCAGCAGCTTCGGCGGTCTGGCCGGGGAGCTGTTTTTT. It codes for CASSFGGLAGELFF.

This clonotype was seen more than once but under ten times. The gene calls are TRBV20-1 and TRBJ2-3; D is perhaps TRBD1 or TRBD2 (5 bases each). Germline V gives CDR1 DFQATT, CDR2 SNEGSKA (reference sequence). Trimming stripped 3 bases from V and 7 bases from J, with 29 bases between. The CDR3 runs to 18 residues. The CDR3 is CSARKFGLRGLTRNTQYF. In DNA, the CDR3 is TGCAGTGCTAGGAAATTTGGTCTTCGGGGCCTAACAAGGAATACGCAGTATTTT.

The rearrangement uses TRBV29-1 and TRBJ1-4; TRBD1 agrees at 7 bases. This CDR3 has 13 residues. J lost 6 bases, V lost 4 bases, and 5 bases had no gene match. CDR1 and CDR2 (germline): SQVTM, ANQGSEA. CDR3 residues: CSVGGTVHEKLFF. The CDR3 nucleotides are TGCAGCGTTGGAGGGACAGTACATGAAAAACTGTTTTTT.

This clonotype was seen only a few times. The gene calls are TRBV4-2 and TRBJ1-3; tentatively, D is TRBD1 (5 bases). The CDR3 contains 18 residues. The germline CDR1 and CDR2 sequences are LGHNA and YNFKEQ. V lost 4 bases and J 0 bases, leaving 19 bases between the germline ends. CDR3 coding DNA: TGTGCCAGCAGCCTACTCCCTCTGGGGCGGACCTCTGGAAACACCATATATTTT. It specifies CASSLLPLGRTSGNTIYF.

This clonotype was counted ten times or more. The chain combines TRBV7-8 with TRBJ2-7; TRBD2 might be the D (6 bases). The germline CDR1 and CDR2 sequences are SGHVS and FQNEAQ. This CDR3 contains 13 residues. V dropped 5 bases and J dropped 3 bases, with 11 bases sitting between them. The CDR3 nucleotides are TGTGCCAGCAGCCAAGGGGAGGTCTACGAGCAGTACTTC. It yields the protein CASSQGEVYEQYF.

This clonotype was detected only a few times. This rearrangement joins TRBV20-1 to TRBJ1-4, with TRBD1 as a possible D gene (6 bases). The germline V gene has CDR1 DFQATT and CDR2 SNEGSKA (reference sequence). The CDR3 runs to 14 residues. With 2 bases removed from V and 3 bases from J, the gap between germline ends came to 10 bases. CDR3 sequence: CSARTGTSNEKLFF. CDR3 DNA: TGCAGTGCTAGAACCGGGACATCTAATGAAAAACTGTTTTTT.

This clonotype has a count of ten or more. The chain links TRBV5-1 to TRBJ1-2; possible D gene TRBD1, 6 bases. From germline, CDR1 is SGHRS and CDR2 YFSETQ. Trimming took off 6 bases at V and 5 bases at J, with 11 bases between the two ends. This CDR3 is 12 amino acids long. CDR3 DNA: TGCGCCAGCAATACAGGGATTTATGGCTACACCTTC. The encoded protein is CASNTGIYGYTF.

The table lists this clonotype with a few counts. The J gene is TRBJ2-7, the V gene TRBV29-1; D might be TRBD1 or TRBD2, each matching 6 bases. V gave up 2 bases and J gave up 3 bases, with 8 bases separating them. The CDR3 has 12 residues. Germline V gene data show CDR1 as SQVTM and CDR2 as ANQGSEA. The CDR3 DNA follows: TGCAGCGTTGAAAAGGGGGGCTACGAGCAGTACTTC. It yields the protein CSVEKGGYEQYF.

J is TRBJ1-3 and V is TRBV6-5; D is unresolved. Germline CDR1 MNHEY, CDR2 SVGAGI. The CDR3 is made up of 15 amino acids. V was clipped by 2 bases and J by 0 bases, with 8 bases between them. The CDR3 is CASSYNGFSGNTIYF. The CDR3 bases are TGTGCCAGCAGTTACAATGGGTTCTCTGGAAACACCATATATTTT.

The gene calls are TRBV4-2 and TRBJ2-3; 10 bases fit TRBD2. CDR1 is LGHNA and CDR2 is YNFKEQ in the germline V gene. The CDR3 covers 16 residues. V was clipped by 1 base and J by 2 bases; unmatched bases: 3. The chain's CDR3 is CASSQGTSGFTDTQYF. Here the CDR3 DNA reads TGTGCCAGCAGCCAAGGGACTAGCGGATTCACAGATACGCAGTATTTT.